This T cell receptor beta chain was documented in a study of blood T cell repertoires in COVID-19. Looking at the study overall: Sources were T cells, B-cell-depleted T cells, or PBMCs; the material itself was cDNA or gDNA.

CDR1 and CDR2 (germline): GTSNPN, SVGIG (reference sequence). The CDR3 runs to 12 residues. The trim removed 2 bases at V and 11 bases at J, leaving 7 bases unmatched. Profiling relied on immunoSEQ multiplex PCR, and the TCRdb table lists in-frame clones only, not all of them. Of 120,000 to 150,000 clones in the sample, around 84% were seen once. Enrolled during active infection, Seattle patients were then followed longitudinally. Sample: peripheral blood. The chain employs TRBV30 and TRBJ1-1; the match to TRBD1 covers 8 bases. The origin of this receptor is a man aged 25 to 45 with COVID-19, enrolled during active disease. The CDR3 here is CAWSPIRGQAFF. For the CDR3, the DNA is TGTGCCTGGAGTCCGATCAGGGGGCAGGCTTTCTTT.